The present T cell receptor beta chain was sequenced within a study of blood T cell repertoires in COVID-19. Study summary: Material from acute and convalescent COVID-19 was sourced from the United States, Italy and Spain.

Original methodology: Reference gene primer amplification gave estimated nucleated cell counts. The assay was immunoSEQ multiplex PCR, and TCRdb's table has in-frame clones only and misses some. V, J and clone size derive from that table, while D and trimming were established from the DNA sequence. The profile covers 200,000 to 250,000 clones, with approximately 86% appearing a single time and about 3.9% taken by the ten largest. CDR1 is MNHEY, CDR2 SVGAGI, per germline. CDR3 length: 13 amino acids. Trimming shortened V by 6 bases and J by 5 bases, and 13 bases separated the two germline ends. Sample: peripheral blood. The chain couples TRBV6-5 to TRBJ1-2, with no clear D. The source of this sequence is an elderly woman with acute or convalescent COVID-19. CDR3 region: CASSPERLYGYTF. As DNA, the CDR3 is TGTGCCAGCAGCCCGGAGCGGTTATATGGCTACACCTTC.